This T cell receptor (beta chain) was profiled in a study of T-cell reconstitution after alpha-beta-depleted transplantation in children. Germline lookup yields CDR1 SGHTA and CDR2 FQGNSA. CDR3 length equals 16 residues. Deletions cut 5 bases from V and 4 bases from J, with 20 bases between. TCRbeta library construction was performed incorporating unique molecular identifiers. In TCRdb, the PCR reads were re-called with MiXCR into one record per CDR3 protein. The table includes roughly 200,000 distinct CDR3 sequences, around 9.5% detected once. The V and J genes are TRBV7-2 and TRBJ2-5; a possible D gene is TRBD2 (6 bases). This receptor was obtained from a human donor who donated a stem cell graft to a child with acute lymphoblastic leukemia. The specimen comprised PBMCs from the stem cell graft donor, sampled from the stem cell graft. The CDR3 coding sequence is TGTGCCAGCAGCCTTAGCGGACCGGTGAAAGGAGAGACCCAGTACTTC. Its translation: CASSLSGPVKGETQYF.